The rows below give T cell receptor beta chains drawn from one sample of a study of HIV-infected children after antiretroviral therapy interruption. In TCRdb, the 3' RACE reads were re-called with MiXCR into one record per CDR3 protein. The repertoire holds fewer than 20,000 distinct CDR3 sequences, roughly 3.5% seen once, with about 5.4% in the top ten. The sample consisted of CD45RA+ CD4+ T cells from PBMCs, taken from a donor given antiretroviral therapy, either interrupted or continuous. These TCRs come from a child aged 2-17 years with HIV. CDR3s include the opening cysteine and the closing phenylalanine or tryptophan. D genes are given only for firm matches. The size entry is marked missing in some rows and otherwise reads once, few, many or a size class.

>TRBD2|TRBV12-3/TRBV12-4|TRBJ2-1|many|13
CASKKAGGREQFF
>NA|TRBV5-1|TRBJ2-7|many|14
CASTVGGGLDEQYF
>NA|TRBV4-1|TRBJ2-2|many|15
CASSQAEFQTGELFF
>NA|TRBV3-1|TRBJ1-2|many|13
CASSQGWFGGYTF
>TRBD1|TRBV7-2|TRBJ2-3|many|18
CASSLAPVPGQGRDTQYF
>NA|TRBV5-1|TRBJ1-5|many|15
CASSLEQSFDQPQHF
>TRBD1|TRBV5-6|TRBJ2-1|many|14
CASSFADRGGEQFF
>NA|TRBV20-1|TRBJ1-5|many|13
CSAVSGSNQPQHF
>NA|TRBV20-1|TRBJ1-6|few|13
CSASPDYNSPLHF
>TRBD1|TRBV29-1|TRBJ1-1|NA|15
CSVVPNRGLNTEAFF
>TRBD1|TRBV12-3/TRBV12-4|TRBJ2-7|many|14
CASSYRQGWYEQYF
>TRBD1|TRBV29-1|TRBJ1-6|medium-sized|15
CSAITQGWDNSPLHF
>TRBD2|TRBV7-8|TRBJ2-5|few|16
CASSPGLAGGRETQYF
>TRBD2|TRBV6-1|TRBJ2-7|many|13
CASRGGVSYEQYF
>NA|TRBV20-1|TRBJ2-2|many|17
CSARVGPGRANTGELFF
>NA|TRBV19|TRBJ1-1|many|13
CASSINVRAQAFF
>NA|TRBV23-1|TRBJ2-5|many|13
CASSQSIGETQYF
>NA|TRBV11-3|TRBJ1-2|medium-sized|17
CASSFGRGEGSNYGYTF
>TRBD1|TRBV7-2|TRBJ1-1|NA|15
CASTTPGGKRGEAFF
>NA|TRBV10-3|TRBJ1-2|many|13
CAIRSLEGPQLTF
>NA|TRBV5-1|TRBJ2-3|many|15
CASSFRLEGLSLQYF
>NA|TRBV4-1|TRBJ2-7|many|15
CASSQEFGQAYEQYF
>TRBD1|TRBV24-1|TRBJ2-1|NA|14
CATTEGTDYNEQFF
>NA|TRBV12-3/TRBV12-4|TRBJ1-3|many|11
CASSYRDTIYF
>TRBD1|TRBV19|TRBJ1-5|many|14
CASSSDRGNQPQHF
>NA|TRBV6-1|TRBJ2-7|many|15
CASTTSLWGDYEQYF
>TRBD1|TRBV5-4|TRBJ2-1|many|16
CASSLSPGQVVNEQFF
>NA|TRBV11-2|TRBJ2-1|many|13
CASSPRGDNEQFF
>NA|TRBV21-1|TRBJ1-2|few|17
CASSKAKQGADNYGYTF
>NA|TRBV6-6|TRBJ2-5|many|14
CASGDPFNQDTQYF
>NA|TRBV28|TRBJ2-7|many|12
CASRPTGYEQYF
>TRBD1|TRBV7-2|TRBJ1-6|many|15
CASSLTRTGGVTLHF
>NA|TRBV29-1|TRBJ1-1|many|14
CSVIPQGKNTEAFF
>NA|TRBV11-1|TRBJ2-1|many|15
CASSFTQGSYNEQFF
>TRBD2|TRBV5-1|TRBJ2-5|many|14
CASSFSGGDETQYF
>TRBD1|TRBV20-1|TRBJ1-1|many|12
CSAREDRGKAFF
>NA|TRBV6-2/TRBV6-3|TRBJ2-1|medium-sized|12
CASSPTGIHPFF
>NA|TRBV28|TRBJ2-3|many|13
CASSSAWTDTQYF
>TRBD1|TRBV7-2|TRBJ2-7|many|15
CASSLARRWDRPPLF
>NA|TRBV7-8|TRBJ2-3|many|16
CASSSALGDSTDTQYF
>NA|TRBV12-5|NA|many|13
CASGLDSNQPQHF
>NA|TRBV29-1|TRBJ1-2|many|9
CSAPTGPPF
>NA|TRBV12-3/TRBV12-4|TRBJ2-7|many|14
CASSLVGFIYEQYF
>NA|TRBV5-1|TRBJ2-3|NA|13
CASSLFPTDTQYF
>TRBD1|TRBV11-2|TRBJ1-2|many|16
CASSLEPGQFLYGYTF
>NA|TRBV20-1|TRBJ2-7|NA|12
CSALRDSYEQYF
>TRBD1|TRBV14|TRBJ2-7|once|15
CASSPRFRDRGEQYF
>NA|TRBV20-1|TRBJ2-2|many|14
CSAREGGNTGELFF
>NA|TRBV27|TRBJ2-1|large|11
CASSTYNEQFF
>NA|TRBV19|TRBJ2-7|many|14
CASSPERQSYEQYF
>TRBD2|TRBV20-1|TRBJ2-1|many|14
CSADTSGGVNEQFF
>NA|TRBV20-1|TRBJ1-1|many|9
CSARGEAFF
>NA|TRBV2|TRBJ2-7|many|14
CASRNPLTAAEQYF
>TRBD1|TRBV5-4|TRBJ2-7|medium-sized|15
CASSSTGTGVNEQYF